The clone carrying this T cell receptor beta chain showed up many times. The antigen is undetermined. The entry originates in a study of post-analysis software for immune sequencing data. Study-wide background: Recorded subtypes: relapsing-remitting, secondary progressive, progressive-relapsing; some patients unannotated.

cDNA libraries of TCR beta carried unique molecular identifiers. TCRdb itself ran the PCR reads through MiXCR, one entry per CDR3 protein. The data contain around 710,000 distinct CDR3 sequences, around 42% of them singletons. Study-wide findings and caveats: Samples prepared in the same batch strongly co-clustered by F measure. Versus controls, multiple sclerosis patients showed significantly lower diversity (normalized Chao1).

The receptor's source is a girl aged 10-17 years with multiple sclerosis. Sequenced material: blood.

CDR3: CASSLAGSYNEQFF. The DNA of the CDR3 is TGTGCCAGCAGCTTAGCGGGCTCCTACAATGAGCAGTTCTTC. This chain links TRBV7-9 with TRBJ2-1; D unclear. V was shortened by 0 bases and J by 0 bases, with 3 bases between the two germline ends. Germline V lookup: CDR1 SEHNR, CDR2 FQNEAQ (reference sequence). CDR3 length equals 14 residues.